This T cell receptor beta chain derives from a study of blood T cell repertoires in COVID-19. Study-level information: The cDNA or gDNA used as material had been derived from T cells, B-cell-depleted T cells, or PBMCs.

V was trimmed by 6 bases and J by 4 bases, leaving 16 bases between them. Per the germline V gene, CDR1 is MNHEY and CDR2 is SVGAGI. This CDR3 is built from 15 residues. A Seattle source enrolled patients during active infection and followed them longitudinally. Authors' methods: Nucleated cell counts were estimated from reference gene primer amplification. Assay: immunoSEQ multiplex PCR; the TCRdb copy retains only in-frame clones and omits some. V and J calls and clone size are as listed in that table; D and trimming were resolved from the DNA. In the table there are over 120,000 clones, about 76% of which are singletons.

Specimen: peripheral blood. This chain uses TRBV6-5 with TRBJ1-5, with D unresolved. This clonotype was sampled from a woman between 65 and 79 years old with COVID-19, enrolled during active disease. The CDR3 loop is CASSVRRGPNQPQHF. DNA of the CDR3: TGTGCCAGCAGCGTACGCCGGGGTCCTAATCAGCCCCAGCATTTT.